The rows below give T cell receptor beta chains drawn from one sample of a study of shared clonotypes between healthy human individuals. Libraries were prepared by immunoSEQ multiplex PCR; TCRdb keeps only in-frame clonotypes and omits some of them. The repertoire consists of hundreds of thousands of clones, with about 80% occurring once and the leading ten covering around 1.7%. Material for sequencing was memory CD4+ T cells sorted from blood. These receptors were collected from a woman younger than 45 in good health. The CDR3 runs from the conserved cysteine through the conserved F or W. The D gene is left open where the match is weak. Expanded clones are given a class, and other clones once, few, many or no size at all.

J gene: TRBJ2-2; D gene: -; V gene: TRBV6-6; clone size: -; CDR3 DNA: TGTGCCAGCGGGACTGGGGCGGGCACCGGGGAGCTGTTTTTT; CDR3 protein: CASGTGAGTGELFF
J gene: TRBJ2-2; D gene: TRBD2; V gene: TRBV4-1; clone size: once; CDR3 DNA: TGCGCCAGCAGCCAAAGCGGGAGATCCGATGCCGGGGAGCTGTTTTTT; CDR3 protein: CASSQSGRSDAGELFF
J gene: TRBJ2-3; D gene: -; V gene: TRBV4-1; clone size: -; CDR3 DNA: TGCGCCAGCAGCCAAGTGGCATCGAGCGATACAGATACGCAGTATTTT; CDR3 protein: CASSQVASSDTDTQYF
J gene: TRBJ2-3; D gene: -; V gene: TRBV19; clone size: -; CDR3 DNA: TGTGCCAGTAGTACGCGAATGGGAGATACGCAGTATTTT; CDR3 protein: CASSTRMGDTQYF
J gene: TRBJ2-7; D gene: -; V gene: TRBV5-4; clone size: -; CDR3 DNA: TGTGCCAGTATGTCGGGGCAGGGCGTCCACGAGCAGTACTTC; CDR3 protein: CASMSGQGVHEQYF
J gene: TRBJ2-1; D gene: TRBD1; V gene: TRBV4-1; clone size: -; CDR3 DNA: TGCGCCAGCAGCCAAACTACCGGGACAGGATCCTACAATGAGCAGTTCTTC; CDR3 protein: CASSQTTGTGSYNEQFF
J gene: TRBJ2-3; D gene: TRBD2; V gene: TRBV18; clone size: -; CDR3 DNA: TGTGCCAGCTCACCACCGACTAGCGGTCCTAGCACAGATACGCAGTATTTT; CDR3 protein: CASSPPTSGPSTDTQYF
J gene: TRBJ2-1; D gene: TRBD2; V gene: TRBV5-1; clone size: few; CDR3 DNA: TGCGCCAGCAGTTATACAGGGACTAGCGGGGGTAGGGCGGTAGATGAGCAGTTCTTC; CDR3 protein: CASSYTGTSGGRAVDEQFF
J gene: TRBJ2-3; D gene: -; V gene: TRBV13; clone size: -; CDR3 DNA: TGTGCCAGCAATAAAGGGGATCGGGACACAGATACGCAGTATTTT; CDR3 protein: CASNKGDRDTDTQYF
J gene: TRBJ2-7; D gene: -; V gene: TRBV18; clone size: once; CDR3 DNA: TGTGCCAGCACCGATCGCCCCACGAGTCCCTACGAGCAGTACTTC; CDR3 protein: CASTDRPTSPYEQYF
J gene: TRBJ1-5; D gene: -; V gene: TRBV5-1; clone size: -; CDR3 DNA: TGCGCCAGCAGCTTGGGTGGTCCAGGTCAGCCCCAGCATTTT; CDR3 protein: CASSLGGPGQPQHF
J gene: TRBJ2-7; D gene: -; V gene: TRBV7-2; clone size: -; CDR3 DNA: TGTGCCAGCAGCGCGAATCAAGGACCCTACGAGCAGTACTTC; CDR3 protein: CASSANQGPYEQYF
J gene: TRBJ2-7; D gene: -; V gene: TRBV27; clone size: -; CDR3 DNA: TGTGCCAGCAGTCTCGTTCAACTCGCGGGCTCCTACGAGCAGTACTTC; CDR3 protein: CASSLVQLAGSYEQYF
J gene: TRBJ1-1; D gene: -; V gene: TRBV9; clone size: -; CDR3 DNA: TGTGCCAGCAGCGCCCATCGGTCCAGGGGTCTGAACACTGAAGCTTTCTTT; CDR3 protein: CASSAHRSRGLNTEAFF
J gene: TRBJ2-2; D gene: -; V gene: TRBV7-9; clone size: many; CDR3 DNA: TGTGCCAGCGGACCGAGGGAGTTGAACACCGGGGAGCTGTTTTTT; CDR3 protein: CASGPRELNTGELFF
J gene: TRBJ2-7; D gene: TRBD2; V gene: TRBV5-4; clone size: -; CDR3 DNA: TGTGCCAGCAGCTCTAGCGGAGGCTACGAGCAGTACTTC; CDR3 protein: CASSSSGGYEQYF
J gene: TRBJ1-2; D gene: -; V gene: TRBV5-5; clone size: -; CDR3 DNA: TGTGCCAGCAGCCCCGACGGTAGCTATGGCTACACCTTC; CDR3 protein: CASSPDGSYGYTF
J gene: TRBJ2-7; D gene: -; V gene: TRBV5-1; clone size: -; CDR3 DNA: TGCGCCAGCAGCGGATTAGCGGATATCGGGCAGTACTTC; CDR3 protein: CASSGLADIGQYF
J gene: TRBJ2-7; D gene: -; V gene: TRBV2; clone size: few; CDR3 DNA: TGTGCCAGCAATAGAGGGTGGCTAAACTACGAGCAGTACTTC; CDR3 protein: CASNRGWLNYEQYF
J gene: TRBJ2-7; D gene: -; V gene: TRBV4-1; clone size: few; CDR3 DNA: TGCGCCAGCAGCCAAGATCCATCGGGACAAACCTACGAGCAGTACTTC; CDR3 protein: CASSQDPSGQTYEQYF
J gene: TRBJ2-3; D gene: -; V gene: TRBV5-1; clone size: -; CDR3 DNA: TGCGCCAGCACCCTCGGAACTAGCACAGATACGCAGTATTTT; CDR3 protein: CASTLGTSTDTQYF
J gene: TRBJ2-3; D gene: -; V gene: TRBV12-2; clone size: -; CDR3 DNA: TGTGCAAGCCCCCCGGTCTACTTCACAGATACGCAGTATTTT; CDR3 protein: CASPPVYFTDTQYF
J gene: TRBJ2-7; D gene: TRBD2; V gene: TRBV18; clone size: -; CDR3 DNA: TGTGCCAGCTCACCTCGGACTAGCGGGTTCTACGAGCAGTACTTC; CDR3 protein: CASSPRTSGFYEQYF
J gene: TRBJ2-2; D gene: TRBD2; V gene: TRBV19; clone size: -; CDR3 DNA: TGTGCCAGTATCTTAAGCGGGAGGGACACCGGGGAGCTGTTTTTT; CDR3 protein: CASILSGRDTGELFF
J gene: TRBJ1-1; D gene: TRBD1; V gene: TRBV5-1; clone size: -; CDR3 DNA: TGCGCCAGCAGCCCGGGGACAGTTGGCACTGAAGCTTTCTTT; CDR3 protein: CASSPGTVGTEAFF
J gene: TRBJ1-1; D gene: TRBD1; V gene: TRBV2; clone size: -; CDR3 DNA: TGTGCCAGCAGGGCGGGACAGTTGAACACTGAAGCTTTCTTT; CDR3 protein: CASRAGQLNTEAFF
J gene: TRBJ1-2; D gene: TRBD1; V gene: TRBV11-2; clone size: -; CDR3 DNA: TGTGCCAGCAGCTTCGACAGGGGAGAGGGAGGCTACACCTTC; CDR3 protein: CASSFDRGEGGYTF
J gene: TRBJ2-3; D gene: -; V gene: TRBV4-1; clone size: -; CDR3 DNA: TGCGCCAGCAGCCAGGAAGACAGTTTCACAGATACGCAGTATTTT; CDR3 protein: CASSQEDSFTDTQYF
J gene: TRBJ2-3; D gene: -; V gene: TRBV27; clone size: -; CDR3 DNA: TGTGCCAGCCGGGGTACTAGCACAGATACGCAGTATTTT; CDR3 protein: CASRGTSTDTQYF
J gene: TRBJ1-4; D gene: TRBD1; V gene: TRBV5-1; clone size: -; CDR3 DNA: TGCGCCAGCAGCTCAACGACAGGGGGCCTTAATGAAAAACTGTTTTTT; CDR3 protein: CASSSTTGGLNEKLFF
J gene: TRBJ2-3; D gene: TRBD2; V gene: TRBV2; clone size: -; CDR3 DNA: TGTGCCAGCAGCCCCATGATTCTGACGGGGGGGACGCAGTATTTT; CDR3 protein: CASSPMILTGGTQYF
J gene: TRBJ2-1; D gene: TRBD2; V gene: TRBV28; clone size: once; CDR3 DNA: TGTGCCAGCAGTGTCCTCGGTAGCGGGCGGCCTAATGAGCAGTTCTTC; CDR3 protein: CASSVLGSGRPNEQFF
J gene: TRBJ2-1; D gene: -; V gene: TRBV4-2; clone size: few; CDR3 DNA: TGTGCCAGCATGAGCAAGCGGGCTAAGACGAATGAGCAGTTCTTC; CDR3 protein: CASMSKRAKTNEQFF
J gene: TRBJ1-2; D gene: -; V gene: TRBV28; clone size: -; CDR3 DNA: TGTGCCAGCAGTCAGAACTATGGCTACACCTTC; CDR3 protein: CASSQNYGYTF
J gene: TRBJ2-7; D gene: -; V gene: TRBV5-4; clone size: -; CDR3 DNA: TGTGCCAGCAGCGAGGCAGCTAGCTCCTACGAGCAGTACTTC; CDR3 protein: CASSEAASSYEQYF
J gene: TRBJ2-7; D gene: -; V gene: TRBV28; clone size: -; CDR3 DNA: TGTGCCAGCAGTTTATTTTCGGGTTACGAGCAGTACTTC; CDR3 protein: CASSLFSGYEQYF
J gene: TRBJ2-6; D gene: -; V gene: TRBV2; clone size: -; CDR3 DNA: TGTGCCAGCAGGACAAATGGGGCCAACGTCCTGACTTTC; CDR3 protein: CASRTNGANVLTF
J gene: TRBJ2-3; D gene: -; V gene: TRBV27; clone size: -; CDR3 DNA: TGTGCCAGCTCGATTTGGGCCACAATGGCAGATACGCAGTATTTT; CDR3 protein: CASSIWATMADTQYF
J gene: TRBJ2-5; D gene: TRBD2; V gene: TRBV7-7; clone size: -; CDR3 DNA: TGTGCCAGCAGCTTAGGAACTAGCGGAATCCAAGAGACCCAGTACTTC; CDR3 protein: CASSLGTSGIQETQYF
J gene: TRBJ1-3; D gene: -; V gene: TRBV5-3; clone size: -; CDR3 DNA: TGTGCCAGAAGCTCAGGTGCGGGGGGCTCTGGAAACACCATATATTTT; CDR3 protein: CARSSGAGGSGNTIYF
J gene: TRBJ1-5; D gene: TRBD1; V gene: TRBV2; clone size: few; CDR3 DNA: TGTGCCAGCAGTAATGACAGGGGAATTAATCAGCCCCAGCATTTT; CDR3 protein: CASSNDRGINQPQHF
J gene: TRBJ1-5; D gene: TRBD1; V gene: TRBV28; clone size: -; CDR3 DNA: TGTGCCAGCAGTCTTAAGGGGGCTAATCAGCCCCAGCATTTT; CDR3 protein: CASSLKGANQPQHF
J gene: TRBJ2-3; D gene: TRBD2; V gene: TRBV27; clone size: -; CDR3 DNA: TGTGCCAGCAGTCTTTACAGACTAGCGGATAGCACAGATACGCAGTATTTT; CDR3 protein: CASSLYRLADSTDTQYF
J gene: TRBJ1-5; D gene: TRBD1; V gene: TRBV7-9; clone size: -; CDR3 DNA: TGTGCCAGCAGCCCTCTAGGAGGGGGCTATGGTCAGCCCCAGCATTTT; CDR3 protein: CASSPLGGGYGQPQHF
J gene: TRBJ2-7; D gene: TRBD1; V gene: TRBV27; clone size: -; CDR3 DNA: TGTGCCAGCAGTTTACAACTTACAGGGGATCATTCCTACGAGCAGTACTTC; CDR3 protein: CASSLQLTGDHSYEQYF
J gene: TRBJ2-3; D gene: -; V gene: TRBV2; clone size: -; CDR3 DNA: TGTGCCAGCAGTGTCATGCCTGGCACAGATACGCAGTATTTT; CDR3 protein: CASSVMPGTDTQYF
J gene: TRBJ2-1; D gene: -; V gene: TRBV4-1; clone size: -; CDR3 DNA: TGCGCCAGCAGCCAAGGATTACCTTTTTTCTCCTACAATGAGCAGTTCTTC; CDR3 protein: CASSQGLPFFSYNEQFF
J gene: TRBJ2-7; D gene: TRBD2; V gene: TRBV28; clone size: few; CDR3 DNA: TGTGCCAGCAAACCGCCGGGACTAGCTAGGGAGCAGTACTTC; CDR3 protein: CASKPPGLAREQYF
J gene: TRBJ2-2; D gene: TRBD1; V gene: TRBV5-1; clone size: once; CDR3 DNA: TGCGCCAGCAGCGTGGGGACAGGGCAGGCCGGGGAGCTGTTTTTT; CDR3 protein: CASSVGTGQAGELFF
J gene: TRBJ2-3; D gene: TRBD2; V gene: TRBV27; clone size: once; CDR3 DNA: TGTGCCAGCAGTTTATGGGGTGTAGGGTCAAGCGGGAAGGGGACAGATACGCAGTATTTT; CDR3 protein: CASSLWGVGSSGKGTDTQYF
J gene: TRBJ1-2; D gene: -; V gene: TRBV25-1; clone size: -; CDR3 DNA: TGTGCCAGCAGTCAGAACATGGACGGACACTATGGCTACACCTTC; CDR3 protein: CASSQNMDGHYGYTF
J gene: TRBJ1-1; D gene: -; V gene: TRBV9; clone size: -; CDR3 DNA: TGTGCCAGCAGCGTAAGTGGGGCCGGGGACACTGAAGCTTTCTTT; CDR3 protein: CASSVSGAGDTEAFF
J gene: TRBJ1-4; D gene: TRBD1; V gene: TRBV4-2; clone size: -; CDR3 DNA: TGTGCCAGCAGCCGACCAAGGACAGGGTCCTTTGTGACTAATGAAAAACTGTTTTTT; CDR3 protein: CASSRPRTGSFVTNEKLFF